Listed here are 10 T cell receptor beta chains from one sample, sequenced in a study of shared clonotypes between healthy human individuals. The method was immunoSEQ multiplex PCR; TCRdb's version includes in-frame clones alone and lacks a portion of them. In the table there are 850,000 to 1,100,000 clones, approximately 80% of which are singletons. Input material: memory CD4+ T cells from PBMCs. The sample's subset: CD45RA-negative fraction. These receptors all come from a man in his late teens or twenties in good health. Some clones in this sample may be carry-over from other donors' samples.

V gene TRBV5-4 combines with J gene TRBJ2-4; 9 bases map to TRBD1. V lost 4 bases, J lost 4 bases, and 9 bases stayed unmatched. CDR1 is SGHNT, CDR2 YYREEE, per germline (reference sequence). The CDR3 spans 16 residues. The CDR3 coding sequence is TGTGCCAGCAGCCAGGGGTCGGGACAGGGTAAAAACATTCAGTACTTC. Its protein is CASSQGSGQGKNIQYF.

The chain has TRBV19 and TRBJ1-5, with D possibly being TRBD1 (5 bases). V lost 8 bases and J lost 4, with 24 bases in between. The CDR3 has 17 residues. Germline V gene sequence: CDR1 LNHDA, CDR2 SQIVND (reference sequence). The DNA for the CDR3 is TGTGCCAGTCAGTTCCTAACCCCAGGGATGTATAATCAGCCCCAGCATTTT. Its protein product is CASQFLTPGMYNQPQHF.

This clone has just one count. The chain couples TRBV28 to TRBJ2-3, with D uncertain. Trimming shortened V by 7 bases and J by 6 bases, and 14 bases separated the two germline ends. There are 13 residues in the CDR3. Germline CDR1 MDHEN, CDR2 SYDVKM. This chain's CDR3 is CASTPPGRDTQYF. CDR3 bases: TGTGCCAGCACCCCTCCCGGGCGGGATACGCAGTATTTT.

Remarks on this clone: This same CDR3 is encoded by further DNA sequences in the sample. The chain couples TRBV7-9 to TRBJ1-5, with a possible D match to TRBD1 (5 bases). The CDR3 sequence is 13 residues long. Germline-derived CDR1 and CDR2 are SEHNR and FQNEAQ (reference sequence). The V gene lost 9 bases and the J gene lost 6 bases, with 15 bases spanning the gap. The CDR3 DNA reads TGTGCCAGTAGCCTATTCCAGGGTCAGCCCCAGCATTTT. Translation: CASSLFQGQPQHF.

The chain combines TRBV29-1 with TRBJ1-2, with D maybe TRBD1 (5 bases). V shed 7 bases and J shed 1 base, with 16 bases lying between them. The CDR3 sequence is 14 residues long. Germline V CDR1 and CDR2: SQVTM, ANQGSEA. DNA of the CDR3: TGCAGCGGGAACTCCCAGGGAATTAACTATGGCTACACCTTC. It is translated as CSGNSQGINYGYTF.

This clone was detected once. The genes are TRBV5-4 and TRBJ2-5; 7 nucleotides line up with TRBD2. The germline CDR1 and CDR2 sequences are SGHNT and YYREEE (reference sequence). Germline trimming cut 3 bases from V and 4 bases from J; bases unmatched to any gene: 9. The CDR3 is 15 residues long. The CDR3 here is CASSSAGGGAETQYF. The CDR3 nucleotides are TGTGCCAGCAGCTCCGCCGGGGGAGGGGCAGAGACCCAGTACTTC. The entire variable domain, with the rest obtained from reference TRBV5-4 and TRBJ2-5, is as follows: ETGVTQSPTHLIKTRGQQVTLRCSSQSGHNTVSWYQQALGQGPQFIFQYYREEENGRGNFPPRFSGLQFPNYSSELNVNALELDDSALYLCASSSAGGGAETQYFGPGTRLLVL.

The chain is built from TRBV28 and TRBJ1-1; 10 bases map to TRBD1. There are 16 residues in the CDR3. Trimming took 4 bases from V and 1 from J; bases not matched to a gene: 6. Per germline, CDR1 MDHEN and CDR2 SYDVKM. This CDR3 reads CASSSDRGRGNTEAFF. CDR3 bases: TGTGCCAGCAGTTCCGACAGGGGGCGCGGGAACACTGAAGCTTTCTTT.

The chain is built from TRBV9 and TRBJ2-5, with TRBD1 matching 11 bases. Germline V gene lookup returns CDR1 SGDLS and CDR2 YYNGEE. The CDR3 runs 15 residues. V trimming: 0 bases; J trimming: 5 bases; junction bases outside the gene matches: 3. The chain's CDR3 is CASSVGTGGAETQYF. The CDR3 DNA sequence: TGTGCCAGCAGCGTAGGGACAGGGGGCGCGGAGACCCAGTACTTC.

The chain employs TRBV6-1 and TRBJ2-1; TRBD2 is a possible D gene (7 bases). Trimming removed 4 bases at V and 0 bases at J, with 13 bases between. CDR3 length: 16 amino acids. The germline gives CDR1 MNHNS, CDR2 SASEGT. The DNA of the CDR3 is TGTGCCAGCAGTGCGGGGAGGGGGGACTCCTACAATGAGCAGTTCTTC. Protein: CASSAGRGDSYNEQFF.

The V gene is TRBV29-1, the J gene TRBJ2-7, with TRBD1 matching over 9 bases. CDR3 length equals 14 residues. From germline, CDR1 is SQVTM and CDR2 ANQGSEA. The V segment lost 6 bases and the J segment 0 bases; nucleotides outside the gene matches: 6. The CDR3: CSVLDRGSSYEQYF. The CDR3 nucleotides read TGCAGCGTCCTAGACAGGGGGAGCTCCTACGAGCAGTACTTC.